This T cell receptor (beta chain) was recorded in a study of a mutant IDH1 vaccine in newly diagnosed glioma. Background on the study: During weeks 1, 3, 5, 7, 11, 15, 19 and 23, patients received eight vaccinations. The start of vaccination came 4-6 weeks after radiotherapy alone, or with temozolomide cycles. Previous treatment comprised radiotherapy, temozolomide, or both, mostly both. Overall study results and limits: Among all patients, vaccine-induced immune responses occurred in 80% to 95%.

About this clone itself: Its antigen is unidentified.

This CDR3 is built from 20 residues. After removal of 6 bases from V and 9 bases from J, the junction contained 31 bases not matched to a gene. Assay used: immunoSEQ multiplex PCR; TCRdb lists only in-frame clones, some missing. The repertoire consists of tens of thousands of clones, with around 83% occurring once and the leading ten covering under 2.5%. Time point denoted: week 11, during vaccination. The vaccine gave 300 ug of a 20-mer mutant IDH1 peptide subcutaneously per dose. The specimen comprised PBMCs, sampled from a glioma patient whose treatment included an IDH1 peptide vaccine. This chain links TRBV6-7 with TRBJ2-5, with 7 bases identical to TRBD2. TRBV6-7 is treated as an ORF (open reading frame) with a function not yet certain. The TCR was taken from a man aged 35-49 years with glioma. The CDR3 loop reads CASSSVPGPNFWGIRGAQYF. The CDR3 DNA sequence: TGTGCCAGCAGCTCCGTCCCGGGACCGAACTTTTGGGGGATTCGGGGGGCCCAGTACTTC.